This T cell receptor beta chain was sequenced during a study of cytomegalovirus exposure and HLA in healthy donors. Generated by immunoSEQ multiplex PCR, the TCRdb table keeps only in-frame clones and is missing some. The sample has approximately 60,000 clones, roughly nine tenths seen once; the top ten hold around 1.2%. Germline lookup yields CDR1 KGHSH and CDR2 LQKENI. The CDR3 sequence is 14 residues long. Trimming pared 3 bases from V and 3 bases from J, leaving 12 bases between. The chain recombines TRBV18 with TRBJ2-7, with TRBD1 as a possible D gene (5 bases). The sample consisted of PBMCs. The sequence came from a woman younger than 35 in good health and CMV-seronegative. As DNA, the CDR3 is TGTGCCAGCTCACCGTCCCCAGGGCTCTACGAGCAGTACTTC. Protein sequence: CASSPSPGLYEQYF.